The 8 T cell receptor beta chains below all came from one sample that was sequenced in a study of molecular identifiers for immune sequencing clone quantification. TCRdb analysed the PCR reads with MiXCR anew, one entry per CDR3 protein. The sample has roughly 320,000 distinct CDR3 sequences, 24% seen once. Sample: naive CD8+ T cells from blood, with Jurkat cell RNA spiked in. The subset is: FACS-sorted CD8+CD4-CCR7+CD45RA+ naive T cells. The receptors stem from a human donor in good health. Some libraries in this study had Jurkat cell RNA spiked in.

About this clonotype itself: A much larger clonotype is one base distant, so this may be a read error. CDR3 residues: CASSLGRFATDTQYF. The CDR3 DNA follows: TGTGCCAGCAGCTTAGGTCGATTTGCCACAGATACGCAGTATTTT. This chain connects TRBV7-9 to TRBJ2-3; D uncertain. This CDR3 spans 15 amino acids. Germline CDR1 is SEHNR and CDR2 is FQNEAQ (reference sequence). Trimming removed 1 base at V and 2 bases at J, with 10 bases between.

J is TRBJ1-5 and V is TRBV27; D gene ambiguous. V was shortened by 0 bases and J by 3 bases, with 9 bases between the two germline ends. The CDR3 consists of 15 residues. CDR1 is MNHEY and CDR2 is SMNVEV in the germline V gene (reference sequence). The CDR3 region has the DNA TGTGCCAGCAGTTTATCGTCCGGTATCAATCAGCCCCAGCATTTT. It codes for CASSLSSGINQPQHF.

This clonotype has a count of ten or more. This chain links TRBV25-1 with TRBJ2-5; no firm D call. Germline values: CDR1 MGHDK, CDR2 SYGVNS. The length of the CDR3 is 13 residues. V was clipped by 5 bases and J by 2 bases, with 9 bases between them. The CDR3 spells CASSLWGQETQYF. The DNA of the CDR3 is TGTGCCAGCAGTTTATGGGGTCAAGAGACCCAGTACTTC.

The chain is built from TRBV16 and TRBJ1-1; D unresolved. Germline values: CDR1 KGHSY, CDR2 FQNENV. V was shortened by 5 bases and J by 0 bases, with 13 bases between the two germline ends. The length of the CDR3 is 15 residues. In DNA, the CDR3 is TGTGCCAGCAGCAAATGGCAGGCCATGAACACTGAAGCTTTCTTT. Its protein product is CASSKWQAMNTEAFF.

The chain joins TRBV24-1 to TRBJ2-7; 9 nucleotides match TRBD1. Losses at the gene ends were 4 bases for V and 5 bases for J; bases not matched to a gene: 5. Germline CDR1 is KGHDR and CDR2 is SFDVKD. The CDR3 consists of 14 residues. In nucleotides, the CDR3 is TGTGCCACCAGTGACACACAGGGGGCCAACGAGCAGTACTTC. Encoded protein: CATSDTQGANEQYF.

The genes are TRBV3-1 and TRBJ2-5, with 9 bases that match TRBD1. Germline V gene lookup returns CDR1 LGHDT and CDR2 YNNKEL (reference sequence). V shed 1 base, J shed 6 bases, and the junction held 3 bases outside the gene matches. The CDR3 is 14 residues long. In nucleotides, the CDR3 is TGTGCCAGCAGCCAAGTTGGACAGGGGCAGACCCAGTACTTC. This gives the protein CASSQVGQGQTQYF.

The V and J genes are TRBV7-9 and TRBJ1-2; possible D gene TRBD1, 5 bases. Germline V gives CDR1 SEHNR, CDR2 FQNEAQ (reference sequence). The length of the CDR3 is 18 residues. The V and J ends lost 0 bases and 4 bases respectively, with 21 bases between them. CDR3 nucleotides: TGTGCCAGCAGCTTAGCCGGCCTTACTGCGGGGCCAACCTATGGCTACACCTTC. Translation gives CASSLAGLTAGPTYGYTF. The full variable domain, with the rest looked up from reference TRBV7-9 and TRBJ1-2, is DTGVSQNPRHKITKRGQNVTFRCDPISEHNRLYWYRQTLGQGPEFLTYFQNEAQLEKSRLLSDRFSAERPKGSFSTLEIQRTEQGDSAMYLCASSLAGLTAGPTYGYTFGSGTRLTVV.

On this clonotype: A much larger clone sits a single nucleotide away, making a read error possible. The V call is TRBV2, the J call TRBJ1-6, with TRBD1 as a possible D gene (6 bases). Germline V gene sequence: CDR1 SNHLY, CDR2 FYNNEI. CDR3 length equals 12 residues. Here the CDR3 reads CAAGGDDSPLHF. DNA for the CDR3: TGCGCGGCGGGGGGCGATGATTCACCCCTCCACTTT.